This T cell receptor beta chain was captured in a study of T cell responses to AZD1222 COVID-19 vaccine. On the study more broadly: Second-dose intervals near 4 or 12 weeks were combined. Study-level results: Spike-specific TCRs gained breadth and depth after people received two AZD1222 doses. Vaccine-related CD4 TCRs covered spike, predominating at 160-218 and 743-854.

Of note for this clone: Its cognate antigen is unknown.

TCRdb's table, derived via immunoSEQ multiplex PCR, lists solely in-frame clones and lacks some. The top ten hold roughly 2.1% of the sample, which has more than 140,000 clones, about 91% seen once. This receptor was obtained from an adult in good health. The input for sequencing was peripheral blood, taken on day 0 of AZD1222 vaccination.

CDR3 nucleotides: TGTGCCAGCAGCAAGCAGGATCGGGTTAGCTCCTATAATTCACCCCTCCACTTT. Translating it yields CASSKQDRVSSYNSPLHF. The chain carries TRBV7-2 and TRBJ1-6; no clear D. With 5 bases removed from V and 0 bases from J, the gap between germline ends came to 17 bases. Looked up from germline, CDR1 is SGHTA and CDR2 is FQGNSA. The CDR3 covers 18 residues.